These 28 T cell receptor beta chains were sequenced from one sample in a study of regulatory T cells in long-lasting Graves disease. As to time point: persistent/refractory GD, antithyroid drugs over 5 years with positive TRAb. Following extraction of RNA from PBMCs, that RNA was used to make the TCR library. Arm-PCR with iRepertoire HTBI primers amplified the CDR3 regions for these TCR beta libraries. TCRdb analysed the multiplex PCR reads with MiXCR anew, one entry per CDR3 protein. Of a few hundred thousand distinct CDR3 sequences in the sample, around 20% were seen once. Sample: peripheral blood mononuclear cells (PBMCs), taken when the disease was refractory, from a patient treated with antithyroid drugs. These receptor sequences come from a female donor with Graves disease.

This clonotype showed up just a few times. This chain uses TRBV18 with TRBJ1-4, with 7 bases that match TRBD1. Trimming cost V 2 bases and J 7 bases; bases outside gene matches: 7. The length of the CDR3 is 15 residues. Germline V gene data show CDR1 as KGHSH and CDR2 as LQKENI. Here the CDR3 DNA reads TGTGCCAGCTCACCATACGCACAGGGGACTGAAAAACTGTTTTTT. Protein: CASSPYAQGTEKLFF.

This clonotype occurred a few times. The chain carries TRBV4-1 and TRBJ1-4, with TRBD1 matching over 7 bases. There are 17 residues in the CDR3. The germline V gene has CDR1 MGHRA and CDR2 YSYEKL. Unmatched junction bases numbered 9, after V lost 0 bases and J lost 5 bases. CDR3 loop: CASSQDGGGQLNEKLFF. CDR3 in DNA: TGCGCCAGCAGCCAAGATGGAGGGGGCCAGTTAAATGAAAAACTGTTTTTT.

This clonotype was detected a few times. The chain is built from TRBV28 and TRBJ1-1; D not certain. In germline, CDR1 is MDHEN, CDR2 SYDVKM. V gave up 3 bases and J gave up 1 base, with 12 bases separating them. The CDR3 length is 15 residues. CDR3 sequence reads: CASSFGHQRNTEAFF. As DNA, the CDR3 is TGTGCCAGCAGTTTCGGTCACCAGAGGAACACTGAAGCTTTCTTT.

The J gene is TRBJ2-7, the V gene TRBV5-1; D is undetermined. Trimming removed 0 bases from V and 2 bases from J, with 12 bases in between. Germline V lookup: CDR1 SGHRS, CDR2 YFSETQ. The CDR3 consists of 15 residues. CDR3 in amino acids: CASSLEGFRPYEQYF. The CDR3 DNA reads TGCGCCAGCAGCTTGGAAGGGTTCCGACCCTACGAGCAGTACTTC.

The rearrangement joins TRBV6-1 to TRBJ2-2; 7 positions match TRBD1. The junction had 4 bases not matched to a gene; V was cut back by 5 bases and J by 7 bases. CDR3 length: 13 residues. Germline V CDR1 and CDR2: MNHNS, SASEGT. The CDR3 loop is CASSRQGFGELFF. DNA of the CDR3: TGTGCCAGCAGTCGACAGGGCTTCGGGGAGCTGTTTTTT.

This clonotype was detected many times. This chain uses TRBV28 with TRBJ1-1; D is uncertain. The germline V gene has CDR1 MDHEN and CDR2 SYDVKM. This CDR3 has 13 residues. V lost 1 base and J 7 bases, leaving 10 bases between the germline ends. CDR3 DNA: TGTGCCAGCAGTTTATTCTTGCGGGATGAAGCTTTCTTT. Translated: CASSLFLRDEAFF.

The table lists this clonotype with many counts. V usage is TRBV20-1 and J usage is TRBJ2-2, with 9 bases matching TRBD2. This CDR3 is built from 14 residues. Per germline, CDR1 DFQATT and CDR2 SNEGSKA (reference sequence). V lost 6 bases and J lost 3; bases outside the gene matches: 5. The CDR3 loop is CSASRLADTGELFF. In DNA, the CDR3 is TGCAGTGCCAGCCGACTAGCGGACACCGGGGAGCTGTTTTTT.

On this clonotype itself: This is likely an artifact of a read error, given a far larger clone one base away. The chain combines TRBV7-9 with TRBJ2-5, with D possibly being TRBD1 (6 bases). Germline CDR1 SEHNR, CDR2 FQNEAQ (reference sequence). This CDR3 is 16 amino acids long. V lost 4 bases and J lost 1, with 16 bases in between. This CDR3 is CASSSGVLAGQETQYF. CDR3 DNA: TGTGCCAGCAGCTCAGGGGTGTTGGCGGGCCAAGAGACCCAGTACTTC.

This clonotype has more than one count but fewer than ten. The J gene is TRBJ1-3, the V gene TRBV7-6, with no clear D. V shed 4 bases and J shed 0 bases, with 13 bases lying between them. This CDR3 region has 16 residues. Per the germline V gene, CDR1 is SGHVS and CDR2 is FNYEAQ. In nucleotides, the CDR3 is TGTGCCAGCAGCTCCCCTGGGAGAGTCTCTGGAAACACCATATATTTT. Translating gives CASSSPGRVSGNTIYF. Variable domain in full (rest from reference TRBV7-6 and TRBJ1-3): GAGVSQSPRYKVTKRGQDVALRCDPISGHVSLYWYRQALGQGPEFLTYFNYEAQQDKSGLPNDRFSAERPEGSISTLTIQRTEQRDSAMYRCASSSPGRVSGNTIYFGEGSWLTVV.

This clonotype turned up a few times. The CDR3 region has the DNA TGTGCCAGCAGTTACGTCGGGGGGGGGGTAAGTGGAAACACCATATATTTT. Protein sequence: CASSYVGGGVSGNTIYF. The rearrangement uses TRBV6-2 or TRBV6-3 and TRBJ1-3; tentatively, D is TRBD1 (5 bases). The CDR3 covers 17 residues. CDR1 is MNHEY, CDR2 SVGEGT, per germline. V lost 2 bases and J lost 3, with 17 bases in between.

This clonotype has just a few counts. This chain uses TRBV6-1 with TRBJ1-3; a weak D match, TRBD1 (5 bases). The CDR3 loop spans 15 amino acids. Germline CDR1 and CDR2: MNHNS and SASEGT. V lost 6 bases, J lost 0 bases, and 12 bases lay in between. The CDR3: CASSPAGTSGNTIYF. The CDR3 DNA is TGTGCCAGCAGCCCCGCAGGGACCTCTGGAAACACCATATATTTT.

V usage is TRBV20-1 and J usage is TRBJ2-7; D may be TRBD1 (6 bases). Looked up from germline, CDR1 is DFQATT and CDR2 is SNEGSKA (reference sequence). V was cut by 4 bases and J by 2 bases, with 15 bases left in between. The CDR3 covers 14 residues. The CDR3 is CSATRTDKTYEQYF. The CDR3 coding sequence is TGCAGTGCTACGAGGACAGACAAGACCTACGAGCAGTACTTC.

This clonotype was detected ten times or more. CDR3 nucleotides: TGCAGTGCTAACCATCGACAGGGGGCCCCAGAGACCCAGTACTTC. This codes for CSANHRQGAPETQYF. The rearrangement joins TRBV20-1 to TRBJ2-5, with TRBD1 identical over 10 bases. CDR1 and CDR2 (germline): DFQATT, SNEGSKA (reference sequence). Losses at the gene ends were 4 bases for V and 4 bases for J; bases not matched to a gene: 9. This CDR3 has 15 amino acids.

The table lists this clonotype with many counts. CDR3 protein: CASSLGTNTGELFF. The CDR3 DNA follows: TGTGCCAGCAGCTTGGGTACCAACACCGGGGAGCTGTTTTTT. The genes are TRBV28 and TRBJ2-2; D is ambiguous. V was clipped by 6 bases and J by 2 bases, with 10 bases between them. Germline V gives CDR1 MDHEN, CDR2 SYDVKM. This CDR3 is built from 14 residues.

This clonotype appeared many times. The rearrangement links TRBV11-2 to TRBJ2-1; the D gene could be TRBD1 or TRBD2 (5 bases each). The CDR3 sequence is 12 residues long. CDR1 and CDR2 from the germline V gene are SGHAT and FQNNGV. V lost 4 bases to trimming and J lost 13 bases, with 14 bases between them. CDR3 in DNA: TGTGCCAGCAGCTCCCGGGACGTCTTTCAGTTCTTC. Translation: CASSSRDVFQFF.

At least ten counts were recorded for this clonotype. V is TRBV2 and J is TRBJ1-1, with 8 bases lining up with TRBD1. The J segment lost 1 base and the V segment lost 7 bases, leaving 8 bases of the junction unmatched. This CDR3 spans 15 amino acids. Germline values: CDR1 SNHLY, CDR2 FYNNEI. CDR3 bases: TGTGCCAGCAATTCATGGACAGGGAAGAACACTGAAGCTTTCTTT. Translated: CASNSWTGKNTEAFF.

V usage is TRBV20-1 and J usage is TRBJ1-1; D ambiguous. V was trimmed by 0 bases and J by 1 base, leaving 12 bases between them. The CDR3 length is 15 residues. Germline V gene sequence: CDR1 DFQATT, CDR2 SNEGSKA (reference sequence). CDR3 bases: TGCAGTGCTAGAGATCCGGGAGATAGGAACACTGAAGCTTTCTTT. This sequence encodes CSARDPGDRNTEAFF.

This clonotype has more than one count but fewer than ten. Since the CDR3 does not end with the conserved phenylalanine or tryptophan, this likely comes from a read error. V gene TRBV11-2 combines with J gene TRBJ2-7; 12 positions agree with TRBD2. V shed 0 bases, J shed 2 bases, and the junction held 5 bases outside the gene matches. The CDR3 has 17 amino acids. Germline lookup yields CDR1 SGHAT and CDR2 FQNNGV. In DNA, the CDR3 is TGTGCCAGCAGCTTAGAGACTAGCGGGAGTTGGACCTACGAGCAGTACTCC. This encodes CASSLETSGSWTYEQYS.

This clonotype was counted many times. The chain recombines TRBV2 with TRBJ2-6, with a tentative D call TRBD2 (6 bases). Germline CDR1 and CDR2: SNHLY and FYNNEI. Between the trimmed V and J ends, which lost 6 bases and 0 bases, there was a span of 18 bases. This CDR3 spans 18 amino acids. CDR3 loop: CASRRDSSLNSGANVLTF. Here the CDR3 DNA reads TGTGCCAGCAGGAGGGACTCCAGCCTCAACTCTGGGGCCAACGTCCTGACTTTC. Variable domain in full (rest from reference TRBV2 and TRBJ2-6): EPEVTQTPSHQVTQMGQEVILRCVPISNHLYFYWYRQILGQKVEFLVSFYNNEISEKSEIFDDQFSVERPDGSNFTLKIRSTKLEDSAMYFCASRRDSSLNSGANVLTFGAGSRLTVL.

This clonotype was counted at least ten times. The chain uses TRBV28 and TRBJ2-7, with a possible D match to TRBD2 (7 bases). CDR1 and CDR2 from the germline V gene are MDHEN and SYDVKM. The CDR3 contains 12 residues. Deletions cut 7 bases from V and 6 bases from J, with 13 bases between. The chain's CDR3 is CASIEGGGEQYF. In DNA form, the CDR3 reads TGTGCCAGCATAGAGGGGGGGGGCGAGCAGTACTTC. The complete variable domain, with remaining parts taken from reference TRBV28 and TRBJ2-7, reads DVKVTQSSRYLVKRTGEKVFLECVQDMDHENMFWYRQDPGLGLRLIYFSYDVKMKEKGDIPEGYSVSREKKERFSLILESASTNQTSMYLCASIEGGGEQYFGPGTRLTVT.

This clonotype was counted ten times or more. V and J are TRBV10-3 and TRBJ2-5; D is possibly TRBD1 or TRBD2 (5 bases each). With 4 bases removed from V and 7 bases from J, the gap between germline ends came to 13 bases. Per the germline V gene, CDR1 is ENHRY and CDR2 is SYGVKD. The CDR3 has 13 amino acids. The CDR3 region is CAISGTLGGTQYF. CDR3 sequence (DNA): TGTGCCATCAGTGGAACGCTTGGGGGGACCCAGTACTTC.

This chain's CDR3 is CASTPGATGELFF. The CDR3 DNA sequence: TGCGCCAGCACCCCTGGGGCCACCGGGGAGCTGTTTTTT. The chain recombines TRBV10-2 with TRBJ2-2; TRBD1 is a possible D gene (5 bases). The V end was cut by 7 bases, the J end by 4 bases, with 10 bases between. Germline-derived CDR1 and CDR2 are WSHSY and SAAADI. The CDR3 sequence is 13 residues long.

In its sample, this clonotype was seen many times. This chain connects TRBV28 to TRBJ2-5; D remains unclear. The ends were cut back, 5 bases at V and 4 bases at J, with 8 bases in the middle. CDR1 is MDHEN and CDR2 is SYDVKM in the germline V gene. The CDR3 runs to 12 residues. The CDR3 protein is CASSPDRETQYF. The CDR3 coding sequence is TGTGCCAGCAGTCCAGATAGAGAGACCCAGTACTTC.

A few counts support this clonotype. This chain links TRBV20-1 with TRBJ2-1; 9 bases line up with TRBD1. CDR1 and CDR2 (germline): DFQATT, SNEGSKA (reference sequence). The length of the CDR3 is 13 residues. V trimming: 6 bases; J trimming: 8 bases; junction bases outside the gene matches: 8. CDR3 protein: CSADPTGGHEQFF. For the CDR3, the DNA is TGCAGTGCGGACCCTACAGGGGGCCATGAGCAGTTCTTC.

The chain uses TRBV7-9 and TRBJ1-6; 7 nucleotides line up with TRBD1. This CDR3 comprises 15 residues. Germline CDR1 SEHNR, CDR2 FQNEAQ (reference sequence). V was clipped by 5 bases and J by 5 bases; unmatched bases: 6. The CDR3 here is CASSRGGGHNSPLHF. The CDR3 DNA reads TGTGCCAGCAGCCGGGGAGGGGGCCATAATTCACCCCTCCACTTT.

The table lists this clonotype with a few counts. This chain joins TRBV5-5 and TRBJ2-5; weak D call: TRBD2 (7 bases). The CDR3 consists of 15 residues. Per germline, CDR1 SGHKS and CDR2 YYEKEE (reference sequence). V gave up 6 bases and J gave up 2 bases, with 17 bases separating them. The chain's CDR3 is CASTQWGGAQETQYF. In nucleotides, the CDR3 is TGTGCCAGCACCCAATGGGGGGGGGCACAAGAGACCCAGTACTTC. The complete variable domain, with remaining parts taken from reference TRBV5-5 and TRBJ2-5, reads DAGVTQSPTHLIKTRGQQVTLRCSPISGHKSVSWYQQVLGQGPQFIFQYYEKEERGRGNFPDRFSARQFPNYSSELNVNALLLGDSALYLCASTQWGGAQETQYFGPGTRLLVL.

V and J are TRBV6-1 and TRBJ1-2, with D possibly being TRBD1 (6 bases). This CDR3 has 14 amino acids. With 6 bases removed from V and 3 bases from J, the gap between germline ends came to 14 bases. Per the germline V gene, CDR1 is MNHNS and CDR2 is SASEGT. CDR3 DNA sequence: TGTGCCAGCAGCTTCAGGGGTGATCACTATGGCTACACCTTC. Protein: CASSFRGDHYGYTF.

CDR3 nucleotide sequence: TGCGCCAGCAGCCTATCAGGCGATGGAAGCTCCTACGAGCAGTACTTC. This codes for CASSLSGDGSSYEQYF. The genes are TRBV4-1 and TRBJ2-7; no clear D gene. V lost 4 bases, J lost 0 bases, and 16 bases lay in between. The length of the CDR3 is 16 residues. Germline assignment: CDR1 MGHRA and CDR2 YSYEKL.